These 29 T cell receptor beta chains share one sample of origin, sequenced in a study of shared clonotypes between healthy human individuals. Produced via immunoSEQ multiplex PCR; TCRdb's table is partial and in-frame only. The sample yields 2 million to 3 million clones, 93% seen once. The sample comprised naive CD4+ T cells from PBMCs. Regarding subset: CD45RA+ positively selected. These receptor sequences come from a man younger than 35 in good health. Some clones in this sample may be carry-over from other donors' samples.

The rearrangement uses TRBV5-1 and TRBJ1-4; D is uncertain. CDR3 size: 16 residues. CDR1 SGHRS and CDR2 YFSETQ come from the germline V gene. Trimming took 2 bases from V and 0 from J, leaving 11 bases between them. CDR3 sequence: CASSLGRPATNEKLFF. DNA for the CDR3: TGCGCCAGCAGCTTAGGGCGACCTGCAACTAATGAAAAACTGTTTTTT.

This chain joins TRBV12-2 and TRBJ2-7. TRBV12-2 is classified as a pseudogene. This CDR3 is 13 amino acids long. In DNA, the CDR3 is TGTGCAAGTCGCTCCCCCGACCTCTCCGAGCAGTACTTC. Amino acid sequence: CASRSPDLSEQYF.

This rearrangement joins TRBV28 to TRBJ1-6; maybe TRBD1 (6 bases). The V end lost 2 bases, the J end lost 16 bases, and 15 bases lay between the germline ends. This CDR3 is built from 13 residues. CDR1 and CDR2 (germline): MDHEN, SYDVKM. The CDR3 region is CASSLGTTGILHF. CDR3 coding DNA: TGTGCCAGCAGTTTAGGGACAACCGGAATACTCCACTTT.

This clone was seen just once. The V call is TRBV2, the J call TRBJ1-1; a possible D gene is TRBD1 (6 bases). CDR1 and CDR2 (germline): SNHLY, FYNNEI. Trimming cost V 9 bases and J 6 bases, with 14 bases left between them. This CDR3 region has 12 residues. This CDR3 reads CARIQGYSEAFF. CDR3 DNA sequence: TGTGCCAGGATACAGGGTTACTCTGAAGCTTTCTTT.

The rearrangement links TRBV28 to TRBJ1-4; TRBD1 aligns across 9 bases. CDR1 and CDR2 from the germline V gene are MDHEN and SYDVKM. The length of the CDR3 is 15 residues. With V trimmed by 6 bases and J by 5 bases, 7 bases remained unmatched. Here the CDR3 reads CASRHRGLGNEKLFF. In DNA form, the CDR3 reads TGTGCCAGCAGGCACAGGGGGCTAGGGAATGAAAAACTGTTTTTT.

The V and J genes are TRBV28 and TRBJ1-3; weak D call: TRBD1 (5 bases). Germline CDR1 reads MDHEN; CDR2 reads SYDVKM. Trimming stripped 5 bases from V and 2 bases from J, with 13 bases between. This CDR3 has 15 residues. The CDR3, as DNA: TGTGCCAGCAGTCCCGGACACCTCGCTGGAAACACCATATATTTT. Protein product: CASSPGHLAGNTIYF. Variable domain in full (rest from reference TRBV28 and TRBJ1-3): DVKVTQSSRYLVKRTGEKVFLECVQDMDHENMFWYRQDPGLGLRLIYFSYDVKMKEKGDIPEGYSVSREKKERFSLILESASTNQTSMYLCASSPGHLAGNTIYFGEGSWLTVV.

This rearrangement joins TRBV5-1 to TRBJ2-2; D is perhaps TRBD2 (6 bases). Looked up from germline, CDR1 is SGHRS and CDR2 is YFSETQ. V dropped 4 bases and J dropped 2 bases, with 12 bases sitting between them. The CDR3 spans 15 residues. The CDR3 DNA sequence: TGCGCCAGCAGCGTGGTAGCGGCAAACACCGGGGAGCTGTTTTTT. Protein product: CASSVVAANTGELFF. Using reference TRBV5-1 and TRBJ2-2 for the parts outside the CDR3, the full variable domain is KAGVTQTPRYLIKTRGQQVTLSCSPISGHRSVSWYQQTPGQGLQFLFEYFSETQRNKGNFPGRFSGRQFSNSRSEMNVSTLELGDSALYLCASSVVAANTGELFFGEGSRLTVL.

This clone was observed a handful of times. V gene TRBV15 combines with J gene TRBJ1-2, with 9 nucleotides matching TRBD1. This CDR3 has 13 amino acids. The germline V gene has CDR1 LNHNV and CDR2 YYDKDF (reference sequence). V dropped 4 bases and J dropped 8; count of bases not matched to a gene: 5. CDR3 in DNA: TGTGCCACCAGCACGGGACAGGGAGAGGGCTACACCTTC. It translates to CATSTGQGEGYTF.

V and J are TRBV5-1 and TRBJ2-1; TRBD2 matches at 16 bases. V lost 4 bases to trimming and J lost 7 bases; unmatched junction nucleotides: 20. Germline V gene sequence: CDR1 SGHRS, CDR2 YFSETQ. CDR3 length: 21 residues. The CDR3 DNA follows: TGCGCCAGCAGCCTAAGACCCTTGGGACTAGCGGGAGGGCCCTCGGGAAATGAGCAGTTCTTC. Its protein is CASSLRPLGLAGGPSGNEQFF.

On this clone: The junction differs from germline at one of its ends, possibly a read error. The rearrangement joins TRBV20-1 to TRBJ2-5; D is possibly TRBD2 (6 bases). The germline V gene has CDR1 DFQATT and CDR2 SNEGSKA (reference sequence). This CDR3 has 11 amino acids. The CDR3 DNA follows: TGCAGTGCTAGGCTTGGCGGTTGGGGGGACTTC. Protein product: CSARLGGWGDF.

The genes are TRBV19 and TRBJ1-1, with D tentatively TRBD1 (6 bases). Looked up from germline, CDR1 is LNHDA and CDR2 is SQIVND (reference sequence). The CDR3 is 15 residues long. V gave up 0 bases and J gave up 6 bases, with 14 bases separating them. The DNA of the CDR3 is TGTGCCAGTAGTATAGACCACAGGGCGAGGGCTGAAGCTTTCTTT. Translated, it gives CASSIDHRARAEAFF.

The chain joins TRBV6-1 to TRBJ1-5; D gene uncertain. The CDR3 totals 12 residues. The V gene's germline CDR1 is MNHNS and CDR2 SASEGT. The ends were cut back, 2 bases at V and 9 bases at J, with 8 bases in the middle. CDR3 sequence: CASSELGRPQHF. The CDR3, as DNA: TGTGCCAGCAGTGAACTTGGAAGGCCCCAGCATTTT.

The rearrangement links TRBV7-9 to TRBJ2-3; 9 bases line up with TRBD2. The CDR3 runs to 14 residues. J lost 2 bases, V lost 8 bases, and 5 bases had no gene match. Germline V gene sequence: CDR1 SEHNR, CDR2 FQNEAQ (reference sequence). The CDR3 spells CASSGGRATDTQYF. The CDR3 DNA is TGTGCCAGCTCTGGCGGGAGGGCCACAGATACGCAGTATTTT.

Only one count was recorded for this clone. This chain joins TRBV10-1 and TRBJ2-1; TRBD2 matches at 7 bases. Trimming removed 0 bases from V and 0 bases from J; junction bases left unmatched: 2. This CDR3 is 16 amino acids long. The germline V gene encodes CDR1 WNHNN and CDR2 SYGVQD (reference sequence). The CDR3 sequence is CASSESLAASYNEQFF. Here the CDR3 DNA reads TGCGCCAGCAGTGAGTCTCTAGCGGCCTCCTACAATGAGCAGTTCTTC.

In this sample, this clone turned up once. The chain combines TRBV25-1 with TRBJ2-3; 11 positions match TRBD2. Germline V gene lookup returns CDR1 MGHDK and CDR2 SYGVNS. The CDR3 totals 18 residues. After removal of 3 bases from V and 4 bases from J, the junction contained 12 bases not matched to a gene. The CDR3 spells CASSDHTSGRGGADTQYF. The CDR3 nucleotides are TGTGCCAGCAGTGATCATACTAGCGGGAGAGGGGGCGCAGATACGCAGTATTTT.

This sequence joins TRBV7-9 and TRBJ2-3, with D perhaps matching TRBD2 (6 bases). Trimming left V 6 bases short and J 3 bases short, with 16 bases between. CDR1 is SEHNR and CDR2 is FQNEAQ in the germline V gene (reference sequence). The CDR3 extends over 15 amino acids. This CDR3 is CASRKSGFPTDTQYF. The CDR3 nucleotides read TGTGCCAGCAGGAAAAGCGGGTTCCCAACAGATACGCAGTATTTT.

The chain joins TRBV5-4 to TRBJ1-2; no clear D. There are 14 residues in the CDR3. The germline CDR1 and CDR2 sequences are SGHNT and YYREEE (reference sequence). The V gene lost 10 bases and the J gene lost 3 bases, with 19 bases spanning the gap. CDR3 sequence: CAARASAGYYGYTF. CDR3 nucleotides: TGTGCCGCAAGGGCTTCGGCCGGCTACTATGGCTACACCTTC.

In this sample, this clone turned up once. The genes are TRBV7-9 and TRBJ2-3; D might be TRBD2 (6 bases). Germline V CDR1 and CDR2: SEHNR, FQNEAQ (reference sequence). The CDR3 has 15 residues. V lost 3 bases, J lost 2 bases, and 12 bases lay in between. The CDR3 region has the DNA TGTGCCAGCAGCTTGGGGGGAACACACACAGATACGCAGTATTTT. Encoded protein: CASSLGGTHTDTQYF.

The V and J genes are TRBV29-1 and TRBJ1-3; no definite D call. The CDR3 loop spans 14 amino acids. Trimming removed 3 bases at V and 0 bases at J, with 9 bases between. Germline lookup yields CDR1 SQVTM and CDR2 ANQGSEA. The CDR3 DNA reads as TGCAGCGTTGAGACTCGGCTCTCTGGAAACACCATATATTTT. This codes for CSVETRLSGNTIYF.

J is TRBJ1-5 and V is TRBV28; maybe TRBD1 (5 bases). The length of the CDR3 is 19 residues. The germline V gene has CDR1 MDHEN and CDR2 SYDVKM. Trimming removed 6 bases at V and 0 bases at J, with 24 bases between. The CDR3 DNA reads TGTGCCAGCAGAATCCGGCCCAAGACAGCGGGGTATAGCAATCAGCCCCAGCATTTT. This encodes CASRIRPKTAGYSNQPQHF.

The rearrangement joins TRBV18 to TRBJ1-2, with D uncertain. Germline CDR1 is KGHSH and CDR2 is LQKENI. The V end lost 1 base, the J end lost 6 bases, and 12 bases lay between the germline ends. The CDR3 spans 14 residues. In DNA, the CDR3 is TGTGCCAGCTCACCACTCATGGCGGGAGATGGCTACACCTTC. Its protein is CASSPLMAGDGYTF.

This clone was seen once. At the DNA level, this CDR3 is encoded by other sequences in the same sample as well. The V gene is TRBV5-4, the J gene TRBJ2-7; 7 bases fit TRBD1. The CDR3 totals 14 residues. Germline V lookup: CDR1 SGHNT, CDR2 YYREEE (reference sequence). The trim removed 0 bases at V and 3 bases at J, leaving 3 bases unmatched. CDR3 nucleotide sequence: TGTGCCAGCAGCTTGGGACAGGGTATCTACGAGCAGTACTTC. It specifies CASSLGQGIYEQYF.

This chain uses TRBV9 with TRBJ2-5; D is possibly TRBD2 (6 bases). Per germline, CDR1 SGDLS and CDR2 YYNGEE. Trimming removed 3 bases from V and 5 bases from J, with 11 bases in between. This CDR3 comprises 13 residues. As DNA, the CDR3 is TGTGCCAGCAGCGGACTAGTCGCTGAGACCCAGTACTTC. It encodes CASSGLVAETQYF.

The CDR3 loop reads CASRLTGGRGYTF. The CDR3 DNA reads TGCGCCAGCAGACTGACAGGGGGTCGGGGCTACACCTTC. The V call is TRBV5-1, the J call TRBJ1-2, with 9 bases matching TRBD1. The ends lost 5 bases at V and 8 bases at J; junction bases unmatched: 7. The CDR3 runs 13 residues. Germline V gives CDR1 SGHRS, CDR2 YFSETQ.

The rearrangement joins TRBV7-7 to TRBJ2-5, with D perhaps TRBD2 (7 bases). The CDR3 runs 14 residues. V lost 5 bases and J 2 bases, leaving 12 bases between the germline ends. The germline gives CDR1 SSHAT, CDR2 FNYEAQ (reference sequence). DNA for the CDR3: TGTGCCAGCAGCCCCGGGGGGCGACAAGAGACCCAGTACTTC. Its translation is CASSPGGRQETQYF.

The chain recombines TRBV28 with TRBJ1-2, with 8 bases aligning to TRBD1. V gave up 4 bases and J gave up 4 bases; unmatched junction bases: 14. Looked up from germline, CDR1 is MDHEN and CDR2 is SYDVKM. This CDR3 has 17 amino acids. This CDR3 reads CASSSQRTGPSGYGYTF. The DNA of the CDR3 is TGTGCCAGCAGTTCACAAAGGACAGGGCCGAGCGGCTATGGCTACACCTTC.

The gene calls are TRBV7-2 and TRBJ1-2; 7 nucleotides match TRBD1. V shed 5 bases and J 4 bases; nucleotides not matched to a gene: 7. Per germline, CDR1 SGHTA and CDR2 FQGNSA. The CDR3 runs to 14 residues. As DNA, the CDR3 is TGTGCCAGCAGCCCGGACAGGACTACCTATGGCTACACCTTC. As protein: CASSPDRTTYGYTF.

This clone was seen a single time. The CDR3 DNA reads as TGTGCCAGCAGCTTAGACATTAGGGGAGGGTCGGCCGGGGAGCTGTTTTTT. Its translation: CASSLDIRGGSAGELFF. The V and J genes are TRBV7-2 and TRBJ2-2; 7 nucleotides align to TRBD2. With V trimmed by 1 base and J by 6 bases, 11 bases remained unmatched. This CDR3 has 17 amino acids. The V gene's germline CDR1 is SGHTA and CDR2 FQGNSA.

CDR3 nucleotides: TGTGCCAGCAGCTCCGCTCCGGGCTTGGACAGGGGCAGCGGCTACACCTTC. It translates to CASSSAPGLDRGSGYTF. This chain links TRBV14 with TRBJ1-2, with 9 bases aligning to TRBD1. Unmatched junction bases numbered 18, after V lost 5 bases and J lost 8 bases. The CDR3 length is 17 residues. Germline CDR1 is SGHDN and CDR2 is FVKESK. The full variable domain, with the rest looked up from reference TRBV14 and TRBJ1-2, is EAGVTQFPSHSVIEKGQTVTLRCDPISGHDNLYWYRRVMGKEIKFLLHFVKESKQDESGMPNNRFLAERTGGTYSTLKVQPAELEDSGVYFCASSSAPGLDRGSGYTFGSGTRLTVV.